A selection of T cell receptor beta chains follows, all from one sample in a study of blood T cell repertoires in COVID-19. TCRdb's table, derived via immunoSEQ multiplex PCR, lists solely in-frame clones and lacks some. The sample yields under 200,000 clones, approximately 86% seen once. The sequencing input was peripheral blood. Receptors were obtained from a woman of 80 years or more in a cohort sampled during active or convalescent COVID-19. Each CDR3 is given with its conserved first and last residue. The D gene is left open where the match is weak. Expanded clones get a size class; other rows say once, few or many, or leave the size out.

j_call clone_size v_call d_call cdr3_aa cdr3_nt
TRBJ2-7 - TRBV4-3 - CASSDSPGDTYEQYF TGCGCCAGCAGCGATTCGCCAGGGGATACCTACGAGCAGTACTTC
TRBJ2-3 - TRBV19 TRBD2 CASSVAGGPGTDTQYF TGTGCCAGTAGTGTAGCGGGGGGGCCGGGCACAGATACGCAGTATTTT
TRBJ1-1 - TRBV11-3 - CASSQFKNTEAFF TGTGCCAGCAGCCAGTTCAAAAACACTGAAGCTTTCTTT
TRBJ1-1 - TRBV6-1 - CASSDGGGGMNTEAFF TGTGCCAGCAGTGACGGGGGGGGTGGTATGAACACTGAAGCTTTCTTT
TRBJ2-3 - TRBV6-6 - CATTETGNTDTQYF TGTGCCACCACTGAAACAGGGAACACAGATACGCAGTATTTT
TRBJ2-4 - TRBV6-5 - CASSIQGSRNIQYF TGTGCCAGCAGTATTCAGGGCTCCCGCAACATTCAGTACTTC
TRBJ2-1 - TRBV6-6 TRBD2 CASKDSGIEYNEQFF TGTGCCAGCAAAGATAGCGGGATTGAGTACAATGAGCAGTTCTTC
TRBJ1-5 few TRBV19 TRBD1 CASSISTGGYNQPQHF TGTGCCAGTAGTATAAGTACAGGGGGCTACAATCAGCCCCAGCATTTT
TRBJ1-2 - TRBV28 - CASTPGAYGYTF TGTGCCAGCACCCCGGGAGCCTATGGCTACACCTTC
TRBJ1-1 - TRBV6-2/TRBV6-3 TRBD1 CASSFAGQGRGAFF TGTGCCAGCAGCTTCGCGGGACAGGGGCGTGGAGCTTTCTTT
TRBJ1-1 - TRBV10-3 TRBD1 CAISQGEANTEAFF TGTGCCATCAGTCAGGGGGAAGCGAACACTGAAGCTTTCTTT
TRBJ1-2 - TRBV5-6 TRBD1 CASSYVTGGNYGYTF TGTGCCAGCAGCTATGTGACAGGGGGGAACTATGGCTACACCTTC
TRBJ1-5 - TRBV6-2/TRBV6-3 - CASSRTGDYSNQPQHF TGTGCCAGCAGTCGCACAGGAGATTATAGCAATCAGCCCCAGCATTTT
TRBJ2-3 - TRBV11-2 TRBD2 CATGLAGSTDTQYF TGTGCCACCGGACTAGCGGGTAGCACAGATACGCAGTATTTT
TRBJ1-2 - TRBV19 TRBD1 CASSPWTGLDPFNYGYTF TGTGCCAGTAGTCCGTGGACAGGCCTAGACCCTTTTAACTATGGCTACACCTTC
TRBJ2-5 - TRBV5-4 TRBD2 CASNPSGTETQYF TGTGCCAGCAATCCTAGCGGGACCGAGACCCAGTACTTC
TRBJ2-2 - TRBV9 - CASSVESRDTGELFF TGTGCCAGCAGCGTAGAGTCTAGAGACACCGGGGAGCTGTTTTTT
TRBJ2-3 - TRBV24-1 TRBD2 CATNMREGGTDTQYF TGTGCCACCAACATGCGGGAGGGAGGGACAGATACGCAGTATTTT
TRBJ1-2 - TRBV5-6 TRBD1 CASSLGQLTGIGYTF TGTGCCAGCAGCTTGGGCCAGCTGACAGGGATCGGCTACACCTTC
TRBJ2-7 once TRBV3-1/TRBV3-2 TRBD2 CASSPGGGLGYEQYF TGTGCCAGCAGCCCCGGCGGGGGGCTGGGTTACGAGCAGTACTTC
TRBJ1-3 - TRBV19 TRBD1 CASSAQGNGNTIYF TGTGCCAGTAGTGCACAGGGGAACGGAAACACCATATATTTT
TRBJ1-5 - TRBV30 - CAWTTAGVGNQPQHF TGTGCCTGGACCACGGCGGGCGTAGGGAATCAGCCCCAGCATTTT
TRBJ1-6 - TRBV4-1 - CASSQETRNSPLHF TGCGCCAGCAGCCAAGAAACTAGAAATTCACCCCTCCACTTT
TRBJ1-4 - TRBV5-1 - CASSSGIGEALNEKLFF TGCGCCAGCAGCTCAGGGATTGGCGAAGCCCTGAATGAAAAACTGTTTTTT
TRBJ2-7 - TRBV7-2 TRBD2 CASSPWGGSYEQYF TGTGCCAGCAGTCCATGGGGAGGGTCCTACGAGCAGTACTTC
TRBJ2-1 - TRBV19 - CASSIRANEQFF TGTGCCAGTAGTATCAGGGCTAATGAGCAGTTCTTC
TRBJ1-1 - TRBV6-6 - CASSYSQGMSEAFF TGTGCCAGCAGTTACTCTCAGGGGATGTCTGAAGCTTTCTTT
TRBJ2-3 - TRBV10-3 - CAISAPGGTDTQYF TGTGCCATCAGTGCTCCCGGTGGCACAGATACGCAGTATTTT
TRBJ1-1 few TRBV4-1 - CASSQVGGNTEAFF TGCGCCAGCAGCCAAGTAGGGGGGAACACTGAAGCTTTCTTT